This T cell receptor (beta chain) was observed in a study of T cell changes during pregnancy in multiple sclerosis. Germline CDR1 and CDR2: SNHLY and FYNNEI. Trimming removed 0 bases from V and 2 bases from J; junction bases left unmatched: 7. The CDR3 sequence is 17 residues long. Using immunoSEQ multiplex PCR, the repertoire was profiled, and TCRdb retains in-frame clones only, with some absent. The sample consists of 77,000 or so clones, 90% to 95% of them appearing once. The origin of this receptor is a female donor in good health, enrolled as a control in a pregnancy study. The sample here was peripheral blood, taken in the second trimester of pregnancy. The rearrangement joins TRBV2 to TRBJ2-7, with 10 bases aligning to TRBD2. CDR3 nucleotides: TGTGCCAGCAGTGAAGCGCTCTGGACTAGCGGACCCTACGAGCAGTACTTC. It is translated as CASSEALWTSGPYEQYF.